This TCR beta chain was sequenced in a study of shared clonotypes between healthy human individuals. Germline-derived CDR1 and CDR2 are SGHTA and FQGTGA. This CDR3 spans 15 amino acids. The V end was cut by 1 base, the J end by 5 bases, with 14 bases between. Clones were read by immunoSEQ multiplex PCR, and TCRdb kept only the in-frame ones, dropping some. The sample carries 450,000 to 650,000 clones, roughly four fifths recorded once. The table lists this clone with a count of one. The sequencing input was PBMCs. The receptor comes from a middle-aged woman in good health. Some clones in this sample may be carry-over from other donors' samples. The rearrangement uses TRBV7-3 and TRBJ1-1; possibly TRBD1 for D (6 bases). The CDR3 DNA follows: TGTGCCAGCAGCTTAAGCTCAGGGGTAAATACTGAAGCTTTCTTT. The encoded protein is CASSLSSGVNTEAFF.